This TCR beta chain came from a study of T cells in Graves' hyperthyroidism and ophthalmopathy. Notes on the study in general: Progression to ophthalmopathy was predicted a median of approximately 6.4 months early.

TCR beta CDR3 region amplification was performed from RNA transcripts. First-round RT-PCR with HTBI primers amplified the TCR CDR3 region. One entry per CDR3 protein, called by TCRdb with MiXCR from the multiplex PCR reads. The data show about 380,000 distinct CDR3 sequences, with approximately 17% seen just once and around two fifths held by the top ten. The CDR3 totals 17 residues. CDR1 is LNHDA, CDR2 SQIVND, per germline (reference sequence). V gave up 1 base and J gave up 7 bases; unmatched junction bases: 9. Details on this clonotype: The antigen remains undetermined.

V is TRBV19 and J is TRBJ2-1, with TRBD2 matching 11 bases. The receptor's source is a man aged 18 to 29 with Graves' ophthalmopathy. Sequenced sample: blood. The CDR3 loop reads CASSIVTSGDLVNEQFF. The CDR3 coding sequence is TGTGCCAGTAGTATAGTGACTAGCGGGGATTTGGTGAATGAGCAGTTCTTC.